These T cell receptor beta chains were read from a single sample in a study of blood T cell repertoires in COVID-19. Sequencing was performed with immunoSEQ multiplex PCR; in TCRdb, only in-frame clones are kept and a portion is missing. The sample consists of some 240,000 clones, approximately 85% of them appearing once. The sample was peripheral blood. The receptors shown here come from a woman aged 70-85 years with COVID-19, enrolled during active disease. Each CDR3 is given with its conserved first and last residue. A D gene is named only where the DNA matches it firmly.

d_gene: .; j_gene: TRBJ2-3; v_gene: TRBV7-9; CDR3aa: CASSVPSVTDTQYF; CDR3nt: TGTGCCAGCAGCGTCCCCTCGGTCACAGATACGCAGTATTTT
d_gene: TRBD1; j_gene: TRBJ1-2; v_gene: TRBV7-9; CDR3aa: CASSLTGQLYGYTF; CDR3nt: TGTGCCAGCAGCTTAACGGGACAGCTATATGGCTACACCTTC
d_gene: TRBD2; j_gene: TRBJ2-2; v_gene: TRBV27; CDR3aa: CASIAGGGTGELFF; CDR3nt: TGTGCCAGCATAGCGGGAGGAGGAACCGGGGAGCTGTTTTTT
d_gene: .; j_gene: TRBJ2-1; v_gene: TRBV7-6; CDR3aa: CASSLSPSFYNEQFF; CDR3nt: TGTGCCAGCAGCCTTAGCCCTTCTTTCTACAATGAGCAGTTCTTC
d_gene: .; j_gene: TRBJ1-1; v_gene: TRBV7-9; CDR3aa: CASSSTNSNWGNTEAFF; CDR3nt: TGTGCCAGCAGCTCGACTAACTCTAACTGGGGAAACACTGAAGCTTTCTTT
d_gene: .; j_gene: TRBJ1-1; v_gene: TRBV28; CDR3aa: CASSLVDEAFF; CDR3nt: TGTGCCAGCAGTTTAGTAGATGAAGCTTTCTTT
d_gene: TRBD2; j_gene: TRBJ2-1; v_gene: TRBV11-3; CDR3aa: CASSSGGLSGRGSNEQFF; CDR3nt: TGTGCCAGCAGCTCGGGGGGGCTTAGCGGGAGAGGGAGTAATGAGCAGTTCTTC
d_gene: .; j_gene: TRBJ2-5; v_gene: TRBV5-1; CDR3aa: CASRLVPGETQYF; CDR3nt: TGCGCCAGCAGACTAGTCCCTGGGGAGACCCAGTACTTC
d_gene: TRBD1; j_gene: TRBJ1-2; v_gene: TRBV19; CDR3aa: CASSGTGVPVSGYTF; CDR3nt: TGTGCCAGTTCGGGAACAGGGGTCCCCGTTAGCGGCTACACCTTC
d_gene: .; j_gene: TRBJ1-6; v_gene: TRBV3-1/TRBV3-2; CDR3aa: CASSLNQGFVPLHF; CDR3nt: TGTGCCAGCAGCCTAAACCAGGGGTTTGTTCCCCTCCACTTT